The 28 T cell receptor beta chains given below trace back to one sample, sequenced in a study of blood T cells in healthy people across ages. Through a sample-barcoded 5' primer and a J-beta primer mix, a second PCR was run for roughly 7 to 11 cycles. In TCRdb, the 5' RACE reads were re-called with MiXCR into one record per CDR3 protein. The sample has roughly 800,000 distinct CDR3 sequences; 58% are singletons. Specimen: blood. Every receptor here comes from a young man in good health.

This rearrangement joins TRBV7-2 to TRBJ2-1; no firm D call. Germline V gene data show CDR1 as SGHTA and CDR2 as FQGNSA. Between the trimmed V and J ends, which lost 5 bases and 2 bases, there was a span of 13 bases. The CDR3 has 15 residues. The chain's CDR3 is CASSDQSPPYNEQFF. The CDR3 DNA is TGTGCCAGCAGCGACCAGAGCCCTCCCTACAATGAGCAGTTCTTC.

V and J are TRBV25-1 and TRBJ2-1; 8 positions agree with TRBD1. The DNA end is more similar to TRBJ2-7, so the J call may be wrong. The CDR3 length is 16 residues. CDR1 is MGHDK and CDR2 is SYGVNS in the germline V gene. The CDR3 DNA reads TGTGCCACCCACGATTCCTGGACAGGGCCTTACAATGAGCAGTACTTC. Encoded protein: CATHDSWTGPYNEQYF.

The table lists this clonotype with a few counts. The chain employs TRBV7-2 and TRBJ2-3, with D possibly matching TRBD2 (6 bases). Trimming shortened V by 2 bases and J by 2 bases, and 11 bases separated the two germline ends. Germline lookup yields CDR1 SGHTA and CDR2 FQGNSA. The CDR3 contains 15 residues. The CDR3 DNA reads TGTGCCAGCAGCTTATCTATAGCGGACACAGATACGCAGTATTTT. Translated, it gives CASSLSIADTDTQYF.

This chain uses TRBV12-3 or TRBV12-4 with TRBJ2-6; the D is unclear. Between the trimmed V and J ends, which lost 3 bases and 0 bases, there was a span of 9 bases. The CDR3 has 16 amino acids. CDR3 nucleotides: TGTGCCAGCAGTTTTCAGCAGAGCTCTGGGGCCAACGTCCTGACTTTC. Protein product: CASSFQQSSGANVLTF.

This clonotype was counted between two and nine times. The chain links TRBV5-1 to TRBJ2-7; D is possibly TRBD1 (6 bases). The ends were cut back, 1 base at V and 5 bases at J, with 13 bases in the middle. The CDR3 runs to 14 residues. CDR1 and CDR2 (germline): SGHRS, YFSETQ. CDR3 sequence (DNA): TGCGCCAGCAGCTTGAGTTTACAGGGTAACGAGCAGTACTTC. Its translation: CASSLSLQGNEQYF.

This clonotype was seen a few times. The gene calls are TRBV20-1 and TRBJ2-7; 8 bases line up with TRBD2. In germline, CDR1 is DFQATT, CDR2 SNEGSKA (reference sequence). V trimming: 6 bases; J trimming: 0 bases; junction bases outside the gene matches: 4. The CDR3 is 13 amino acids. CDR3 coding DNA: TGCAGTGCATACAGCGGGAGCTCCTACGAGCAGTACTTC. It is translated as CSAYSGSSYEQYF.

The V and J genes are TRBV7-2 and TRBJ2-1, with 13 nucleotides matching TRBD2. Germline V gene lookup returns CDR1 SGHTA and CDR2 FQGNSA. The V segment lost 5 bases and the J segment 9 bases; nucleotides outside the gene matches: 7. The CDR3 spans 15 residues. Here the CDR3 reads CASSPITSGGGEQFF. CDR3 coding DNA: TGTGCCAGCAGCCCGATAACTAGCGGGGGGGGTGAGCAGTTCTTC.

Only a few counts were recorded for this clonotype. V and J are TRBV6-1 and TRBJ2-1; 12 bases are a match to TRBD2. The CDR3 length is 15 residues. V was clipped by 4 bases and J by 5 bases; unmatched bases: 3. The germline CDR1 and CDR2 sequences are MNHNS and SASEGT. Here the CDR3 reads CASSARLAGDNEQFF. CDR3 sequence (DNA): TGTGCCAGCAGTGCCCGACTAGCGGGAGACAATGAGCAGTTCTTC.

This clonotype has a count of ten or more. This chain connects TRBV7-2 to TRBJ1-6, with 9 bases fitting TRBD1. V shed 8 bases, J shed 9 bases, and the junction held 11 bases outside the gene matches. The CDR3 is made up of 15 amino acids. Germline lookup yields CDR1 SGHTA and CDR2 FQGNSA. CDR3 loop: CASASAGQGVSPLHF. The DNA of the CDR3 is TGTGCCAGCGCCTCCGCGGGACAGGGTGTTTCACCCCTCCACTTT.

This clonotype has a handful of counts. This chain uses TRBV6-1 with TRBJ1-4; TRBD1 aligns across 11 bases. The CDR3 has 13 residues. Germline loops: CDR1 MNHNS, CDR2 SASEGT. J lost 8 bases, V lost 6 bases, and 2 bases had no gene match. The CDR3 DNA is TGTGCCAGCAGGCGGACAGGGGGCGAAAAACTGTTTTTT. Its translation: CASRRTGGEKLFF.

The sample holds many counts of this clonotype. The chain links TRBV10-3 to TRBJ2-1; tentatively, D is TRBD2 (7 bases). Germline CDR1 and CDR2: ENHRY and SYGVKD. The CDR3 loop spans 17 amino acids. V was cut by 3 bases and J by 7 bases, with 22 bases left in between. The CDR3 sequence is CAISDGAGAKKGNEQFF. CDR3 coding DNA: TGTGCCATCAGTGACGGCGCGGGGGCCAAAAAGGGGAATGAGCAGTTCTTC.

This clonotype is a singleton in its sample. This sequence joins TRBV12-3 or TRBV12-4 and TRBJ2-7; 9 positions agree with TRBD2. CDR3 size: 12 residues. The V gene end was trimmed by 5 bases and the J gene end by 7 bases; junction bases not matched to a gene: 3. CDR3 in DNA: TGTGCCAGCAGTGAAGGACTAGCGGAGCAGTACTTC. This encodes CASSEGLAEQYF.

The CDR3 nucleotides are TGCAGTGTCGTACAGGACAACTATGGCTACACCTTC. This encodes CSVVQDNYGYTF. This chain connects TRBV20-1 to TRBJ1-2; tentative D call: TRBD1 (5 bases). Trimming shortened V by 7 bases and J by 2 bases, and 11 bases separated the two germline ends. The CDR3 extends over 12 amino acids. Germline-derived CDR1 and CDR2 are DFQATT and SNEGSKA (reference sequence).

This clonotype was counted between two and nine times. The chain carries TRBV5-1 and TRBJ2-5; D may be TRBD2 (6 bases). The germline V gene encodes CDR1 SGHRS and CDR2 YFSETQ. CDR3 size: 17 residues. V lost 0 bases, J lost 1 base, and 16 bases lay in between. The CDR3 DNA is TGCGCCAGCAGCTTGGAAGGAAACCGGGGGACCCAAGAGACCCAGTACTTC. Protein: CASSLEGNRGTQETQYF.

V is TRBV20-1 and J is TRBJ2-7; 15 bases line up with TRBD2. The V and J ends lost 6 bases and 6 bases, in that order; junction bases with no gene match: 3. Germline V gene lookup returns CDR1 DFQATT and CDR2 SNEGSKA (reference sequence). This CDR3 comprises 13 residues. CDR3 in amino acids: CSAWTSGRGEQYF. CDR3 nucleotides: TGCAGTGCCTGGACTAGCGGGAGGGGCGAGCAGTACTTC.

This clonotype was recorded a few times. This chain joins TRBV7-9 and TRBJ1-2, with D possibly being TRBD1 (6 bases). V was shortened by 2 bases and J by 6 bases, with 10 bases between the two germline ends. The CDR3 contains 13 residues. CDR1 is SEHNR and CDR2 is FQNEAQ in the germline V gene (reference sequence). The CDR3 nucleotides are TGTGCCAGCAGCTTACGACAGGATAATGGCTACACCTTC. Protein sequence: CASSLRQDNGYTF.

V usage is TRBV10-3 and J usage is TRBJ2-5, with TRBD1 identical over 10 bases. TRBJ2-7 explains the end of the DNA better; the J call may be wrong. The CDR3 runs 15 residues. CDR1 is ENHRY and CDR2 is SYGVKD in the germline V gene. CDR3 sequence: CAISESGTGAHEQYF. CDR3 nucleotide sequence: TGTGCCATCAGTGAGTCTGGGACAGGGGCTCACGAGCAGTACTTC.

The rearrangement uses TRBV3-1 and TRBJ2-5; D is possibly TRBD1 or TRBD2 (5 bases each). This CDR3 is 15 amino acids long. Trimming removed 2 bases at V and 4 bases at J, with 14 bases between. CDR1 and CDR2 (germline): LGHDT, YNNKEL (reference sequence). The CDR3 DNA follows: TGTGCCAGCAGCCAATTTGGGGACGGGGCAGAGACCCAGTACTTC. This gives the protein CASSQFGDGAETQYF.

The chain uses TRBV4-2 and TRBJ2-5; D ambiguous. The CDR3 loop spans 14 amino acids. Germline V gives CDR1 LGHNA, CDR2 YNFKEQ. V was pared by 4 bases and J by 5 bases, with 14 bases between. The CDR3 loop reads CASSLGTVDETQYF. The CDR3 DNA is TGTGCCAGCAGCCTGGGTACGGTGGACGAGACCCAGTACTTC.

The CDR3 protein is CASSSLNYEQYF. In DNA, the CDR3 is TGTGCCAGCAGCTCCCTAAACTACGAGCAGTACTTC. This sequence joins TRBV7-9 and TRBJ2-7, with D uncertain. The CDR3 has 12 amino acids. Looked up from germline, CDR1 is SEHNR and CDR2 is FQNEAQ (reference sequence). Between the trimmed V and J ends, which lost 4 bases and 3 bases, there was a span of 7 bases.

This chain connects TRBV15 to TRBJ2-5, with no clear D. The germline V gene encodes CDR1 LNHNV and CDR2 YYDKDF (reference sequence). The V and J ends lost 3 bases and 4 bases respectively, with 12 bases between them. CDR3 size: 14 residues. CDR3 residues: CATSSRRVLETQYF. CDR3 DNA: TGTGCCACCAGCAGCCGCAGAGTCTTAGAGACCCAGTACTTC.

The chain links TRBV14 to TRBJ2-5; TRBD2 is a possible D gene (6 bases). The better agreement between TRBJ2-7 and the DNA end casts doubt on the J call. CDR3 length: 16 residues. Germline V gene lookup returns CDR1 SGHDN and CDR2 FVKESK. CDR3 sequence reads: CASSQDSAGLEGEQYF. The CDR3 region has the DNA TGTGCCAGCAGCCAAGATAGTGCGGGGCTTGAAGGCGAGCAGTACTTC.

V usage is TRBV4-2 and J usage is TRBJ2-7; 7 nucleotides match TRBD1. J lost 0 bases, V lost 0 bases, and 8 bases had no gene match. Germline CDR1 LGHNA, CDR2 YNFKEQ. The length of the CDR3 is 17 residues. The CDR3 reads CASSQESSWTGSYEQYF. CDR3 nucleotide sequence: TGTGCCAGCAGCCAAGAAAGCTCTTGGACAGGCTCCTACGAGCAGTACTTC.

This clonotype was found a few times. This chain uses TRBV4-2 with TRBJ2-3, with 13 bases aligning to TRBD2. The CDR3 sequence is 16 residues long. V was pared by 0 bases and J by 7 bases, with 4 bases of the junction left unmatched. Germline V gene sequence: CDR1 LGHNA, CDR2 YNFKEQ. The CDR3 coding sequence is TGTGCCAGCAGCCAAGATGGACTAGCGGGAGTATATACGCAGTATTTT. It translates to CASSQDGLAGVYTQYF.

CDR3 DNA: TGTGCCAGCAGCTCGGGACTCCCCGGGGAGACCCAGTACTTC. This translates into CASSSGLPGETQYF. This chain uses TRBV5-6 with TRBJ2-5, with a tentative D call TRBD2 (6 bases). The ends were cut back, 3 bases at V and 5 bases at J, with 14 bases in the middle. The V gene's germline CDR1 is SGHDT and CDR2 YYEEEE. The CDR3 is 14 amino acids.

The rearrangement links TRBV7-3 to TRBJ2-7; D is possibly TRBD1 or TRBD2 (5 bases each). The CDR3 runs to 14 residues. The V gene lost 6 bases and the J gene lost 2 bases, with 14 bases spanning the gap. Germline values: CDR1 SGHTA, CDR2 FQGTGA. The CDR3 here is CASSIRDGPYEQYF. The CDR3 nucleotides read TGTGCCAGCAGTATCCGGGACGGGCCCTACGAGCAGTACTTC. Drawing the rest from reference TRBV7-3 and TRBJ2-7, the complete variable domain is GAGVSQTPSNKVTEKGKYVELRCDPISGHTALYWYRQSLGQGPEFLIYFQGTGAADDSGLPNDRFFAVRPEGSVSTLKIQRTERGDSAVYLCASSIRDGPYEQYFGPGTRLTVT.

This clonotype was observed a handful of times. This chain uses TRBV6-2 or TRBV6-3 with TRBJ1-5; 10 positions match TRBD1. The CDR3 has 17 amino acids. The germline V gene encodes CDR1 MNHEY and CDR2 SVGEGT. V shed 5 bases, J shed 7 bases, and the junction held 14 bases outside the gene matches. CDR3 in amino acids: CASSPSGQGYTRQPQHF. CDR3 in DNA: TGTGCCAGCAGTCCCTCGGGACAGGGGTACACCAGACAGCCCCAGCATTTT.

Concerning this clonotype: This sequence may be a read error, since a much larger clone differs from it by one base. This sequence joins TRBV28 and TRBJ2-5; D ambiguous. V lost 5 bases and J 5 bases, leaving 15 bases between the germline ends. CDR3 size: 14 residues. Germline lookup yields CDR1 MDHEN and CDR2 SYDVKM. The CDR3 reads CASSVPGISETQYF. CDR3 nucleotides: TGTGCCAGCAGTGTCCCCGGTATCAGCGAGACCCAGTACTTC.